This is a list of T cell receptor beta chains from one sample in a study of persistence of HIV-infected CD4 T cells. Some clones are missing from TCRdb's copy, which holds only in-frame ones; the method was immunoSEQ multiplex PCR. The table includes about 36,000 clones, roughly four fifths detected once. No antigen has been identified for these receptors. The sequencing used cultured CD4+ T cells from PBMCs, collected from a patient who received antiretroviral therapy. These receptors all stem from an adult with HIV. The donor label of this sample is uncertain. CDR3s include the opening cysteine and the closing phenylalanine or tryptophan. D genes are given only for firm matches. The listing skips clone size in some rows; elsewhere it reads once, few, many or a size class.

TRBV5-1	TRBJ1-6	TRBD1	.	CASSLESGTDDSPLHF	TGCGCCAGCAGCTTGGAATCCGGGACAGACGATTCACCCCTCCACTTT
TRBV29-1	TRBJ1-1	TRBD1	.	CSVDRGFSGMDETFF	TGCAGCGTTGACAGGGGGTTTTCAGGCATGGATGAAACTTTCTTT
TRBV5-1	TRBJ1-4	.	.	CASSLSVREKLFF	TGCGCCAGCAGCTTGTCGGTGAGGGAAAAACTGTTTTTT
TRBV12-3/TRBV12-4	TRBJ1-2	.	.	CASSRLGGYTF	TGTGCCAGCAGTCGCCTTGGAGGCTACACCTTC
TRBV12-3/TRBV12-4	TRBJ1-1	.	.	CASTTSAGTEAFF	TGTGCCAGCACCACCTCTGCGGGCACTGAAGCTTTCTTT
TRBV27	TRBJ1-1	.	.	CASSLKRTHGLPNTEAFF	TGTGCCAGCAGTTTGAAAAGGACCCACGGACTTCCGAACACTGAAGCTTTCTTT
TRBV7-9	TRBJ1-2	TRBD1	.	CASSFSPGQGHTF	TGTGCCAGCAGCTTTTCCCCCGGACAGGGCCACACCTTC
TRBV5-1	TRBJ1-1	TRBD1	few	CASSSAATGGVTEAFF	TGCGCCAGCAGCTCCGCCGCCACAGGGGGCGTCACTGAAGCTTTCTTT
TRBV3-1/TRBV3-2	TRBJ2-7	.	.	CASSLEGWAYEQYF	TGTGCCAGCAGCCTCGAGGGGTGGGCCTACGAGCAGTACTTC
TRBV3-1/TRBV3-2	TRBJ1-2	.	.	CASSVGQYGYTF	TGTGCCAGCAGCGTCGGACAGTATGGCTACACCTTC
TRBV6-5	TRBJ2-4	.	once	CASSSPGLGDIQYF	TGTGCCAGCAGTTCCCCGGGCCTTGGGGACATTCAGTACTTC
TRBV5-1	TRBJ2-2	.	few	CASSLMTGDTGELFF	TGCGCCAGCAGCTTGATGACAGGAGACACCGGGGAGCTGTTTTTT
TRBV18	TRBJ2-2	TRBD1	.	CASSPSTGGRGELFF	TGTGCCAGCTCACCGTCGACAGGGGGCCGCGGGGAGCTGTTTTTT
TRBV7-8	TRBJ1-4	.	.	CASSHARTALGSEKLFF	TGTGCCAGCAGCCATGCCCGGACAGCCTTGGGATCGGAAAAACTGTTTTTT
TRBV5-1	TRBJ2-3	.	.	CASNPGTDTQYF	TGCGCCAGCAACCCTGGCACAGATACGCAGTATTTT
TRBV19	TRBJ1-3	.	.	CASSVGQTHGNTIYF	TGTGCCAGTAGTGTGGGTCAGACTCATGGAAACACCATATATTTT
TRBV28	TRBJ2-1	TRBD1	.	CASSNRGEQFF	TGTGCCAGCAGTAACAGGGGCGAGCAGTTCTTC
TRBV19	TRBJ1-1	.	.	CASSTGAGGNTEAFF	TGTGCCAGTAGTACTGGGGCCGGGGGGAACACTGAAGCTTTCTTT
TRBV5-1	TRBJ1-1	TRBD1	.	CASRPLGQANTEAFF	TGCGCCAGCCGCCCTTTAGGACAGGCGAACACTGAAGCTTTCTTT
TRBV3-1/TRBV3-2	TRBJ1-2	TRBD1	few	CASSHERGGYYGYTF	TGTGCCAGCAGCCACGAGAGAGGGGGCTACTATGGCTACACCTTC
TRBV7-9	TRBJ1-2	.	.	CASSLKGDLRGYTF	TGTGCCAGCAGCTTAAAGGGGGATCTTCGTGGCTACACCTTC
TRBV19	TRBJ1-6	.	.	CASSIDRQGGRSPLHF	TGTGCCAGTAGTATAGATCGTCAGGGAGGGAGGTCACCCCTCCACTTT
TRBV18	TRBJ1-1	TRBD1	once	CASSPRTGQSAEAFF	TGTGCCAGCTCACCTAGGACAGGTCAGTCCGCTGAAGCTTTCTTT
TRBV27	TRBJ1-1	.	.	CASSLLGGTEAFF	TGTGCCAGCAGTTTATTGGGGGGTACTGAAGCTTTCTTT
TRBV18	TRBJ2-1	.	.	CASSPGLNNNEQFF	TGTGCCAGCTCACCGGGACTCAACAACAATGAGCAGTTCTTC
TRBV6-5	TRBJ1-5	.	.	CASSYPTGADNQPQHF	TGTGCCAGCAGTTACCCCACGGGGGCTGACAATCAGCCCCAGCATTTT
TRBV5-1	TRBJ2-2	TRBD2	.	CASSPRTSGNTGELFF	TGCGCCAGCAGCCCGCGGACTAGCGGGAACACCGGGGAGCTGTTTTTT
TRBV3-1/TRBV3-2	TRBJ1-1	.	few	CASSDRGRTLGPEAFF	TGTGCCAGCAGCGACAGAGGTCGCACTCTCGGCCCTGAAGCTTTCTTT
TRBV20-1	TRBJ1-5	TRBD1	.	CSASLTGGGNQPQHF	TGCAGTGCTAGTTTGACAGGGGGCGGGAATCAGCCCCAGCATTTT
TRBV12-3/TRBV12-4	TRBJ1-6	.	.	CASSLVGDSPLHF	TGTGCCAGCAGCCTTGTTGGGGATTCACCCCTCCACTTT
TRBV6-1	TRBJ1-1	.	few	CASSERHSNTEAFF	TGTGCCAGCAGTGAAAGGCACTCAAACACTGAAGCTTTCTTT
TRBV30	TRBJ2-6	.	.	CAWSPGVGANVLTF	TGTGCCTGGAGTCCAGGGGTAGGGGCCAACGTCCTGACTTTC
TRBV11-3	TRBJ1-1	.	once	CASSLNGGQAFF	TGTGCCAGCAGCTTAAACGGGGGACAAGCTTTCTTT
TRBV28	TRBJ2-3	.	once	CASSSRLGTDTQYF	TGTGCCAGCAGTTCTCGCCTTGGCACAGATACGCAGTATTTT
TRBV29-1	TRBJ1-1	.	.	CSVQGVNTEAFF	TGCAGCGTTCAGGGAGTCAACACTGAAGCTTTCTTT
TRBV11-1	TRBJ2-7	TRBD2	.	CASSPPGGREQYF	TGTGCCAGCAGCCCACCGGGGGGGCGCGAGCAGTACTTC
TRBV10-3	TRBJ1-2	.	once	CAISVEPSYGYTF	TGTGCCATCAGTGTCGAACCTTCCTATGGCTACACCTTC
TRBV18	TRBJ1-6	TRBD1	.	CASSREGTGDSPLHF	TGTGCCAGCTCCCGGGAGGGGACAGGGGATTCACCCCTCCACTTT